Each of the 3 T cell receptor beta chains below was sequenced from the same sample in a study of blood T cell repertoires in COVID-19 (dated by TCRdb to about 2020). Libraries were made using the immunoSEQ multiplex PCR assay. TCRdb took over this immuneACCESS table, retaining in-frame rearrangements with V and J assigned. Such tables are incomplete; in checked studies, under half of the missing clones stem from an unresolved V gene, and the remainder is unexplained. A total of 75,000 to 90,000 clones appear in this sample, approximately 80% of them only once. Of the sample, roughly 18% is held by the ten largest clones. Source material: peripheral blood. The receptors were gathered from a man older than 75 with active or convalescent COVID-19.

The V and J genes are TRBV24-1 and TRBJ2-3; D unclear. The germline gives CDR1 KGHDR, CDR2 SFDVKD. Trimming removed 3 bases from V and 4 bases from J, with 4 bases in between. The CDR3 length is 12 residues. Written as DNA, the CDR3 is TGTGCCACCAGTGATAAGCCAGATACGCAGTATTTT. Translating gives CATSDKPDTQYF.

Comments on this clone: Other nucleotide sequences in the sample specify the same CDR3. The rearrangement uses TRBV7-2 and TRBJ2-3; 9 bases are a match to TRBD2. The CDR3 extends over 16 amino acids. V dropped 1 base and J dropped 1; count of bases not matched to a gene: 3. Germline V gives CDR1 SGHTA, CDR2 FQGNSA. The CDR3 is CASSLGASGGTDTQYF. CDR3 sequence (DNA): TGTGCCAGCAGCTTAGGGGCTAGCGGGGGCACAGATACGCAGTATTTT.

V and J are TRBV5-1 and TRBJ2-6; D unresolved. Germline CDR1 and CDR2: SGHRS and YFSETQ. The CDR3 length is 16 residues. The V end was cut by 3 bases, the J end by 8 bases, with 18 bases between. In DNA form, the CDR3 reads TGCGCCAGCAGCTCGCACAGCAGTCTTCAGACCAACGTCCTGACTTTC. Translated: CASSSHSSLQTNVLTF.